A selection of T cell receptor beta chains follows, all from one sample in a study of cytomegalovirus exposure and HLA in healthy donors. Assay used: immunoSEQ multiplex PCR; TCRdb lists only in-frame clones, some missing. Among roughly 80,000 clones listed, approximately 91% were seen once. The specimen was PBMCs. The receptors shown here come from a man younger than 45 in good health and CMV-seronegative. Both conserved end residues are trimmed from each CDR3.

v_call cdr3_aa
TRBV28 ASRVSGRNSYEQY
TRBV28 ASKAGLNEQF
TRBV13 ASSTTGRGGTSGRIETQY
TRBV2 ASRDSVNTEAF
TRBV18 ASSPTGAGANVLT
TRBV28 ASGRTAHQPQH
TRBV19 ASSSLDRGDNEQF
TRBV2 ASAGNTEAF
TRBV5-6 ASSLPRKYGMNTEAF
TRBV9 ASSSPMGHWF
TRBV28 ASRKTSGPQETQY
TRBV7-9 ASSRNPGQGTDTQY
TRBV28 ASSSGTTDNQPQH
TRBV5-1 ASSSKLAGEGYNEQF
TRBV9 ASSAGLASSYNEQF
TRBV28 ASSFLAGGSYEQY
TRBV2 ASSELGASVY
TRBV11-2 ASSLDRSGNTEAF
TRBV11-2 ASSPGTGFEQY
TRBV5-1 ASSLDSGSTVEQF
TRBV5-5 ASSPTVAPDYEQY
TRBV9 ASSVDAGVSGNTIY
TRBV7-3 ASSLLSGNEQF
TRBV7-9 ASSRAGEGGNQPQH
TRBV25-1 ASSELALTSTDTQY
TRBV7-9 ASSFGTRHSSGANVLT
TRBV28 ASGSRGGYGYT